This T cell receptor beta chain is drawn from a study of blood T cell repertoires in COVID-19. Per the original methods: From reference gene primer amplification, estimates of nucleated cell counts were derived. The protocol was immunoSEQ multiplex PCR, while the TCRdb copy is restricted to in-frame clones and leaves out a portion. Clonal size and the V and J genes are those of that table, whereas D and trimming came from the DNA. The sample records some 140,000 clones, roughly 79% being singletons. CDR1 MNHEY and CDR2 SVGEGT come from the germline V gene. The CDR3 is 13 amino acids. Trimming took off 2 bases at V and 5 bases at J, with 7 bases between the two ends. This clone was counted only a few times.

The origin of this receptor is a man at least 80 years old with acute or convalescent COVID-19. This chain links TRBV6-2 or TRBV6-3 with TRBJ2-1; no definite D call. The sample was peripheral blood. The CDR3 region has the DNA TGTGCCAGCAGTTACGGCCGAAACAATGAGCAGTTCTTC. As protein: CASSYGRNNEQFF.